The 14 T cell receptor beta chains listed next were all sequenced from one sample in a study of T-cell memory formation after mild COVID-19. TCRdb analysed the 5' RACE reads with MiXCR anew, one entry per CDR3 protein. The repertoire holds a few hundred thousand distinct CDR3 sequences, with about 16% as singletons. The sample was PBMCs or a T cell subset sorted from them (not recorded which). Receptors were obtained from a man between 18 and 29 years old who had mild COVID-19 (a few samples of this study predate the infection). Cell type and time point are not known.

This clonotype was observed a handful of times. J is TRBJ2-5 and V is TRBV29-1, with 8 bases lining up with TRBD2. This CDR3 is 13 amino acids long. Trimming cost V 1 base and J 5 bases; bases outside gene matches: 3. In germline, CDR1 is SQVTM, CDR2 ANQGSEA. The CDR3 DNA reads TGCAGCGTTGAAGCGGGGGGGGTGGAGACCCAGTACTTC. Protein: CSVEAGGVETQYF.

The sample holds a few counts of this clonotype. The chain couples TRBV7-9 to TRBJ2-4; D possibly corresponds to TRBD1 (5 bases). The CDR3 has 16 residues. Germline CDR1 and CDR2: SEHNR and FQNEAQ (reference sequence). With 4 bases removed from V and 3 bases from J, the gap between germline ends came to 16 bases. For the CDR3, the DNA is TGTGCCAGCAGCTCCACAATGGTTCAGGGCAAAAACATTCAGTACTTC. Its protein is CASSSTMVQGKNIQYF.

The gene calls are TRBV29-1 and TRBJ2-1, with 7 bases that match TRBD2. V shed 4 bases, J shed 8 bases, and the junction held 2 bases outside the gene matches. The CDR3 length is 11 residues. CDR1 is SQVTM, CDR2 ANQGSEA, per germline. In DNA, the CDR3 is TGCAGCGTTGGACGGGGGGATGAGCAGTTCTTC. Its protein is CSVGRGDEQFF.

The rearrangement uses TRBV19 and TRBJ1-6; 12 nucleotides align to TRBD1. The germline V gene has CDR1 LNHDA and CDR2 SQIVND (reference sequence). The CDR3 is 14 amino acids. V lost 7 bases and J lost 10; bases outside the gene matches: 5. The CDR3, as DNA: TGTGCCAGTACCCCGGGACAGGGGGCATCACCCCTCCACTTT. This encodes CASTPGQGASPLHF.

The table lists this clonotype with a few counts. The rearrangement joins TRBV24-1 to TRBJ2-3; possible D gene TRBD1, 6 bases. The CDR3 sequence is 13 residues long. Germline loops: CDR1 KGHDR, CDR2 SFDVKD. V lost 8 bases to trimming and J lost 6 bases, with 14 bases between them. The CDR3 sequence: CATTTGSTDTQYF. CDR3 in DNA: TGTGCCACCACTACAGGGTCCACTGATACGCAGTATTTT.

The chain has TRBV14 and TRBJ1-5, with D unclear. This CDR3 has 15 residues. V lost 4 bases and J lost 2, with 12 bases in between. Germline V gene sequence: CDR1 SGHDN, CDR2 FVKESK. CDR3 nucleotide sequence: TGTGCCAGCAGCCCGACGGGGTGGGGCAATCAGCCCCAGCATTTT. Its protein is CASSPTGWGNQPQHF.

A few counts support this clonotype. V gene TRBV7-6 combines with J gene TRBJ2-1, with 11 bases fitting TRBD2. The CDR3 runs to 16 residues. Germline CDR1 reads SGHVS; CDR2 reads FNYEAQ. Trimming took 2 bases from V and 3 from J; bases not matched to a gene: 3. CDR3 residues: CASSLLSGGGYNEQFF. Written as DNA, the CDR3 is TGTGCCAGCAGCTTACTTAGCGGGGGGGGCTACAATGAGCAGTTCTTC.

This clonotype has more than one count but fewer than ten. This chain joins TRBV20-1 and TRBJ2-7; 11 positions agree with TRBD1. This CDR3 contains 16 residues. Germline CDR1 reads DFQATT; CDR2 reads SNEGSKA (reference sequence). Trimming at V came to 5 bases and at J to 4 bases, leaving 13 bases not matched to a gene. CDR3 sequence: CSAPSPSGTGGYEQYV. CDR3 DNA sequence: TGCAGTGCTCCTAGCCCGTCCGGGACAGGGGGATACGAGCAGTACGTC.

CDR3 DNA sequence: TGTGCCAGCAGTCTCGGGGGGGACAGAGCCAAAAACATTCAGTACTTC. Translating gives CASSLGGDRAKNIQYF. The J gene is TRBJ2-4, the V gene TRBV6-5; a weak D match, TRBD2 (8 bases). CDR1 MNHEY and CDR2 SVGAGI come from the germline V gene. V gave up 5 bases and J gave up 0 bases, with 14 bases separating them. The CDR3 runs to 16 residues.

V and J are TRBV3-1 and TRBJ1-1; 7 bases map to TRBD1. Germline CDR1 reads LGHDT; CDR2 reads YNNKEL (reference sequence). Trimming removed 0 bases from V and 5 bases from J; junction bases left unmatched: 6. The CDR3 totals 15 residues. In DNA, the CDR3 is TGTGCCAGCAGCCAAGATTGGGGCAGGGGGACTGAAGCTTTCTTT. This sequence encodes CASSQDWGRGTEAFF.

A few counts support this clonotype. The CDR3 nucleotides are TGTGCCTGGAGTGGTCGGGGGTTGAGCACAGATACGCAGTATTTT. Protein sequence: CAWSGRGLSTDTQYF. This rearrangement joins TRBV30 to TRBJ2-3, with a weak D call TRBD2 (6 bases). The CDR3 has 15 residues. V dropped 1 base and J dropped 0 bases, with 11 bases sitting between them. Germline V CDR1 and CDR2: GTSNPN, SVGIG (reference sequence). Complete variable domain (other parts from reference TRBV30 and TRBJ2-3): SQTIHQWPATLVQPVGSPLSLECTVEGTSNPNLYWYRQAAGRGLQLLFYSVGIGQISSEVPQNLSASRPQDRQFILSSKKLLLSDSGFYLCAWSGRGLSTDTQYFGPGTRLTVL.

The rearrangement joins TRBV20-1 to TRBJ2-3; 10 bases line up with TRBD2. The CDR3 covers 14 residues. The J segment lost 6 bases and the V segment lost 6 bases, leaving 9 bases of the junction unmatched. The germline V gene encodes CDR1 DFQATT and CDR2 SNEGSKA (reference sequence). The CDR3 protein is CSAPQASGGDTQYF. The DNA of the CDR3 is TGCAGTGCGCCCCAGGCTAGCGGGGGTGATACGCAGTATTTT.

This clonotype has a count of ten or more. A junction boundary mismatches the germline segment, possibly from a read error. The rearrangement uses TRBV7-2 and TRBJ2-3; D unresolved. Germline values: CDR1 SGHTA, CDR2 FQGNSA. The length of the CDR3 is 14 residues. For the CDR3, the DNA is TGCGCCAGCAGCTTGGGTAGGGGCACAGATACGCAGTATTTT. Protein: CASSLGRGTDTQYF. Looking up the rest from reference TRBV7-2 and TRBJ2-3 gives the full variable domain: GAGVSQSPSNKVTEKGKDVELRCDPISGHTALYWYRQSLGQGLEFLIYFQGNSAPDKSGLPSDRFSAERTGGSVSTLTIQRTQQEDSAVYLCASSLGRGTDTQYFGPGTRLTVL.

This clonotype was picked up one time. The chain links TRBV7-2 to TRBJ2-6; D might be TRBD1 (5 bases). The CDR3 is made up of 15 amino acids. The germline gives CDR1 SGHTA, CDR2 FQGNSA. V dropped 4 bases and J dropped 4 bases, with 11 bases sitting between them. CDR3 DNA: TGTGCCAGCAGCTCGATAGGGGTCGGGGCCAACGTCCTGACTTTC. Its translation: CASSSIGVGANVLTF.